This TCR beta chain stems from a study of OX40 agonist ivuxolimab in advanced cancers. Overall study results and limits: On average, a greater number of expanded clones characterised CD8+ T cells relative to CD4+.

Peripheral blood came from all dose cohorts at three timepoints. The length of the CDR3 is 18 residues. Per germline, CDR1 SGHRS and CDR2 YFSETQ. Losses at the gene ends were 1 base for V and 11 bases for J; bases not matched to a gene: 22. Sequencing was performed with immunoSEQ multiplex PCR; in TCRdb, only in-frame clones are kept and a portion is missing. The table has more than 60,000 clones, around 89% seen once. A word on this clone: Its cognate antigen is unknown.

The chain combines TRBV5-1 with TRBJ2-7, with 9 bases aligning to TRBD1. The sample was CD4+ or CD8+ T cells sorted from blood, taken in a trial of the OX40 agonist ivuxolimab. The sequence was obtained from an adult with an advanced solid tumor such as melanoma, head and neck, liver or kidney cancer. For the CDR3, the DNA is TGCGCCAGCAGCTTGCGGAACCCTCGCGACTTCCGGGACAGGGAAGAGTACTTC. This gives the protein CASSLRNPRDFRDREEYF.